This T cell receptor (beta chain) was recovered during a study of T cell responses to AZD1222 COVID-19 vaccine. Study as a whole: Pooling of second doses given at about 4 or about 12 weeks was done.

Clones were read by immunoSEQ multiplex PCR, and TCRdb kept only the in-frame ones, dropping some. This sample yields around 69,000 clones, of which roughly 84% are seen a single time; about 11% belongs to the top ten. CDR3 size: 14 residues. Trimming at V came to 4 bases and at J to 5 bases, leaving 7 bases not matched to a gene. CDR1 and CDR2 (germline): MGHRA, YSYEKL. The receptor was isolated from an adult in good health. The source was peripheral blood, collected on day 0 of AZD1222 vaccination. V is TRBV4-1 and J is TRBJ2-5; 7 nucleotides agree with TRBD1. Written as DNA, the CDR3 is TGCGCCAGCAGCCGATTAGGGGGCGGGGAGACCCAGTACTTC. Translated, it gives CASSRLGGGETQYF.